This T cell receptor beta chain was sequenced in a study of blood T cell repertoires in COVID-19. At the level of the study: Some COVID-19 samples were acute and others convalescent; all came from the United States, Italy and Spain. PBMCs, B-cell-depleted T cells, or T cells provided the cDNA or gDNA that made up the material.

The CDR3 spans 15 residues. Trimming cost V 5 bases and J 5 bases; bases outside gene matches: 8. CDR1 MNHEY and CDR2 SMNVEV come from the germline V gene (reference sequence). In the study's own analysis: Reference gene primer amplification gave nucleated cell count estimates. Generated by immunoSEQ multiplex PCR, the TCRdb table keeps only in-frame clones and is missing some. The V and J calls and clone size are taken from that table; D and trimming were inferred from the DNA. The sample has 250,000 to 300,000 clones, about 76% seen once. The source of this sequence is a woman in her sixties or seventies with active or convalescent COVID-19. Sequenced sample: peripheral blood. The rearrangement links TRBV27 to TRBJ1-1; TRBD1 aligns across 10 bases. The chain's CDR3 is CASSPTTGGRTEAFF. In DNA, the CDR3 is TGTGCCAGCAGTCCAACGACAGGGGGCAGGACTGAAGCTTTCTTT.